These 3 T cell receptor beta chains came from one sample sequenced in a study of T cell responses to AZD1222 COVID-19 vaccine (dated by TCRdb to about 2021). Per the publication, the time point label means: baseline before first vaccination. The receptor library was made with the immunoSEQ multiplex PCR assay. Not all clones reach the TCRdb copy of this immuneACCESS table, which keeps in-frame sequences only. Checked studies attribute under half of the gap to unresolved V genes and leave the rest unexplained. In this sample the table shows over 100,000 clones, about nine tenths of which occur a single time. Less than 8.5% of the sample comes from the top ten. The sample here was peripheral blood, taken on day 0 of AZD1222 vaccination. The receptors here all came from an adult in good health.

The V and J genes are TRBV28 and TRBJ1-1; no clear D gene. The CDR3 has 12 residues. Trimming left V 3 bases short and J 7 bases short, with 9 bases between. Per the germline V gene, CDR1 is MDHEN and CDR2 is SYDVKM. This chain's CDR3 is CASSFAGFEAFF. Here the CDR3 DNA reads TGTGCCAGCAGTTTCGCGGGGTTTGAAGCTTTCTTT. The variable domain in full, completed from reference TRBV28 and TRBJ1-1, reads DVKVTQSSRYLVKRTGEKVFLECVQDMDHENMFWYRQDPGLGLRLIYFSYDVKMKEKGDIPEGYSVSREKKERFSLILESASTNQTSMYLCASSFAGFEAFFGQGTRLTVV.

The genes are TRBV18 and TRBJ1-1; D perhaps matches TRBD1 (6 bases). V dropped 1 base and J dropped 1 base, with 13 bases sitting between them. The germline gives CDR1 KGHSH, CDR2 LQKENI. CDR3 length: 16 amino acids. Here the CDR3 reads CASSPQGWGANTEAFF. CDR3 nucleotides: TGTGCCAGCTCACCACAGGGTTGGGGGGCGAACACTGAAGCTTTCTTT.

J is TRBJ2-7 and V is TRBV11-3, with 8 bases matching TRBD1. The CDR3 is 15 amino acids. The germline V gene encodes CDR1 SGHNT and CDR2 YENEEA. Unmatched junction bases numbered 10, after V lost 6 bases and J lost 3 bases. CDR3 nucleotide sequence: TGTGCCAGCAGACCCCGGACAGGGTGTGACTACGAGCAGTACTTC. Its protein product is CASRPRTGCDYEQYF.